The 10 T cell receptor beta chains below all came from one sample that was sequenced in a study of shared T cell receptors in the human thymus. Only in-frame clones appear in the TCRdb table, and some are missing; sequencing was by immunoSEQ multiplex PCR. The repertoire has some 660,000 clones, around 87% of them found once; the top ten carry over 0.008%. These data are also associated with another study on human thymus T cells.

Sequencing input: thymocytes. The receptors originated from a boy less than two years old with a congenital heart defect.

In this sample, this clone turned up once. The chain combines TRBV4-3 with TRBJ1-3; tentatively, D is TRBD1 (5 bases). CDR3 length: 15 amino acids. Germline CDR1 and CDR2: LGHNA and YSLEER. V was clipped by 0 bases and J by 4 bases, with 10 bases between them. This chain's CDR3 is CASSQDGGEGNTIYF. CDR3 in DNA: TGCGCCAGCAGCCAAGATGGAGGGGAAGGAAACACCATATATTTT.

The rearrangement uses TRBV15 and TRBJ2-7; a weak D match, TRBD2 (5 bases). This CDR3 spans 17 amino acids. V was clipped by 0 bases and J by 3 bases, with 18 bases between them. CDR1 is LNHNV, CDR2 YYDKDF, per germline (reference sequence). CDR3 coding DNA: TGTGCCACCAGCAGAGATTCGCCCAGCGGTCACTGCTACGAGCAGTACTTC. Translating it yields CATSRDSPSGHCYEQYF.

This chain links TRBV6-5 with TRBJ1-1; D unresolved. The V gene's germline CDR1 is MNHEY and CDR2 SVGAGI. CDR3 length equals 15 residues. Trimming stripped 2 bases from V and 0 bases from J, with 10 bases between. The CDR3 DNA reads TGTGCCAGCAGTTACGACGCAGGTTTGAACACTGAAGCTTTCTTT. This encodes CASSYDAGLNTEAFF.

This chain connects TRBV11-2 to TRBJ1-2; possible D gene TRBD1, 6 bases. Germline values: CDR1 SGHAT, CDR2 FQNNGV. V lost 2 bases to trimming and J lost 9 bases, with 19 bases between them. This CDR3 is 15 amino acids long. DNA for the CDR3: TGTGCCAGCAGCTTACTGGGCGGGGGGGCGGACCGCTACACCTTC. Protein: CASSLLGGGADRYTF.

Here the CDR3 reads CASSLPRGSVHEQYF. The CDR3 region has the DNA TGTGCCAGCAGCCTCCCCCGCGGGAGTGTCCACGAGCAGTACTTC. The genes are TRBV5-6 and TRBJ2-7; TRBD2 matches at 7 bases. The germline gives CDR1 SGHDT, CDR2 YYEEEE. The CDR3 sequence is 15 residues long. The V gene end was trimmed by 4 bases and the J gene end by 5 bases; junction bases not matched to a gene: 12. Based on the CDR3 plus reference TRBV5-6 and TRBJ2-7, the full variable domain is DAGVTQSPTHLIKTRGQQVTLRCSPKSGHDTVSWYQQALGQGPQFIFQYYEEEERQRGNFPDRFSGHQFPNYSSELNVNALLLGDSALYLCASSLPRGSVHEQYFGPGTRLTVT.

This clone appeared a few times. The J gene is TRBJ2-3, the V gene TRBV4-2; 9 bases agree with TRBD1. After removal of 1 base from V and 2 bases from J, the junction contained 7 bases not matched to a gene. This CDR3 is built from 17 residues. Germline loops: CDR1 LGHNA, CDR2 YNFKEQ. The CDR3 DNA reads as TGTGCCAGCAGCCAAGGCCGGGACAGGGCCGCCACAGATACGCAGTATTTT. Amino acid sequence: CASSQGRDRAATDTQYF.

The gene calls are TRBV7-2 and TRBJ1-2; 7 bases align to TRBD1. The germline V gene has CDR1 SGHTA and CDR2 FQGNSA. CDR3 length: 16 amino acids. After removal of 8 bases from V and 2 bases from J, the junction contained 14 bases not matched to a gene. The CDR3 coding sequence is TGTGCCAGCGGAGTAGGGGACAGACCTCCGAACTATGGCTACACCTTC. Translating it yields CASGVGDRPPNYGYTF.

The chain uses TRBV4-3 and TRBJ2-1; TRBD2 agrees at 8 bases. Germline V gene data show CDR1 as LGHNA and CDR2 as YSLEER. The CDR3 sequence is 16 residues long. The J segment lost 5 bases and the V segment lost 1 base, leaving 7 bases of the junction unmatched. CDR3 region: CASSQVGTRGDNEQFF. The DNA for the CDR3 is TGCGCCAGCAGCCAAGTTGGGACTAGGGGTGACAATGAGCAGTTCTTC.

The chain joins TRBV9 to TRBJ1-4, with D perhaps matching TRBD1 (6 bases). The CDR3 consists of 15 residues. CDR1 is SGDLS and CDR2 is YYNGEE in the germline V gene. Trimming stripped 0 bases from V and 4 bases from J, with 10 bases between. CDR3 coding DNA: TGTGCCAGCAGCGTAGCGGACAGCCTTAATGAAAAACTGTTTTTT. Translated, it gives CASSVADSLNEKLFF.

As to this clone: The sample holds other DNA sequences that translate to the same CDR3. The chain is built from TRBV5-4 and TRBJ2-7, with 12 bases that match TRBD1. The CDR3 is 16 residues long. V shed 2 bases, J shed 4 bases, and the junction held 7 bases outside the gene matches. From germline, CDR1 is SGHNT and CDR2 YYREEE (reference sequence). CDR3 nucleotides: TGTGCCAGCAGCTTTTTGGGGGACAGGGGGCCTTACGAGCAGTACTTC. Protein product: CASSFLGDRGPYEQYF. The whole variable domain, remainder taken from reference TRBV5-4 and TRBJ2-7, is ETGVTQSPTHLIKTRGQQVTLRCSSQSGHNTVSWYQQALGQGPQFIFQYYREEENGRGNFPPRFSGLQFPNYSSELNVNALELDDSALYLCASSFLGDRGPYEQYFGPGTRLTVT.